This T cell receptor (beta chain) was sequenced in a study of blood T cell repertoires in COVID-19. Sequenced by immunoSEQ multiplex PCR; TCRdb stores in-frame clones only, minus some. The top ten hold roughly 1.8% of the sample, which has 250,000 to 300,000 clones, roughly 89% seen once. The source of this sequence is an older woman who had recovered from COVID-19. The sample comprised PBMCs or T cells enriched from blood (not recorded which).

CDR3 coding DNA: TGTGCCAGCAGTTGGGAGGGGCAAGCTTTCTTT. The encoded protein is CASSWEGQAFF. The V and J genes are TRBV28 and TRBJ1-1, with D possibly matching TRBD1 (5 bases). V lost 4 bases and J lost 9, with 9 bases in between. This CDR3 has 11 amino acids. Germline-derived CDR1 and CDR2 are MDHEN and SYDVKM.